The source of this TCR beta chain is a study of identical twins. One entry per CDR3 protein results from TCRdb running MiXCR on the 5' RACE reads. The top ten clones hold under 2% of a sample with hundreds of thousands of distinct CDR3 sequences, around 6.1% of them seen once. The trim removed 6 bases at V and 7 bases at J, leaving 20 bases unmatched. The CDR3 is 19 amino acids. Per the germline V gene, CDR1 is LNHDA and CDR2 is SQIVND (reference sequence). The clonotype originates from a man younger than 35 in good health. The sample taken for sequencing was naive T cells sorted from blood. The genes are TRBV19 and TRBJ2-1, with 11 bases lining up with TRBD2. As DNA, the CDR3 is TGTGCCAGTAGAGTTTCGGTGGGAGTTAGCGGGAGGGCTCGAAATGAGCAGTTCTTC. Translating gives CASRVSVGVSGRARNEQFF.